This T cell receptor beta chain was obtained from a study of T cells in Graves' hyperthyroidism and ophthalmopathy. Of note for this clonotype: No antigen is known for it. At one end, the junction sequence differs from germline, possibly due to a read error.

Study conclusions and caveats: The model foresaw ophthalmopathy a median roughly 6.5 months prior to onset.

Amplified TCR beta CDR3 regions derived from RNA transcripts. When the TCR CDR3 underwent first-round RT-PCR, the HTBI primer set was used. TCRdb re-analysed the multiplex PCR reads in MiXCR, keeping a single row per CDR3 protein. The table shows roughly 700,000 distinct CDR3 sequences, with just over 35% occurring only once. The origin of this receptor is a woman aged 40-49 years with Graves' hyperthyroidism. The sequenced sample was blood.

The CDR3 bases are TGTGCCAGCGGCGTAGGTCGACGTCTACCTCCCCGGAACACTGAAGCTTTCTTT. The encoded protein is CASGVGRRLPPRNTEAFF. The rearrangement uses TRBV9 and TRBJ1-1; D gene uncertain. Germline V lookup: CDR1 SGDLS, CDR2 YYNGEE. This CDR3 is built from 18 residues.